One sample yielded the 19 T cell receptor beta chains listed below, sequenced in a study of T cell responses to AZD1222 COVID-19 vaccine. Assay used: immunoSEQ multiplex PCR; TCRdb lists only in-frame clones, some missing. The sample yields some 110,000 clones, around 82% seen once. Sequencing used peripheral blood, obtained on day 0 of AZD1222 vaccination. Source of these receptors: an adult in good health.

The CDR3 loop reads CASSPPLSDSNTIYF. Here the CDR3 DNA reads TGCGCCAGCAGCCCCCCCTTGTCGGACTCAAACACCATATATTTT. The chain is built from TRBV5-1 and TRBJ1-3, with D hard to call. V dropped 4 bases and J dropped 6 bases, with 17 bases sitting between them. Germline lookup yields CDR1 SGHRS and CDR2 YFSETQ. CDR3 size: 15 residues.

This chain connects TRBV28 to TRBJ1-5; D not resolved. The CDR3 contains 14 residues. The germline gives CDR1 MDHEN, CDR2 SYDVKM. Deletions cut 5 bases from V and 9 bases from J, with 17 bases between. CDR3 residues: CASSERPLARPQHF. The DNA of the CDR3 is TGTGCCAGCAGTGAAAGGCCGTTAGCCCGGCCCCAGCATTTT.

This chain joins TRBV29-1 and TRBJ1-2; D ambiguous. Germline V lookup: CDR1 SQVTM, CDR2 ANQGSEA. V was pared by 4 bases and J by 5 bases, with 14 bases between. The CDR3 runs to 13 residues. The CDR3 DNA reads TGCAGCGTTGGGAACCAGCGCCGTTATGGCTACACCTTC. Translated: CSVGNQRRYGYTF.

The chain combines TRBV4-1 with TRBJ1-5; D uncertain. With 4 bases removed from V and 4 bases from J, the gap between germline ends came to 11 bases. Germline V gives CDR1 MGHRA, CDR2 YSYEKL. This CDR3 comprises 14 residues. The CDR3 nucleotides are TGCGCCAGCAGCCCGGGCTTGGGGAATCAGCCCCAGCATTTT. Encoded protein: CASSPGLGNQPQHF.

CDR3 amino acids: CASSYQNTQYF. CDR3 DNA: TGTGCCAGCAGTTACCAAAATACGCAGTATTTT. The rearrangement links TRBV6-5 to TRBJ2-3; no reliable D call. Germline CDR1 is MNHEY and CDR2 is SVGAGI. Trimming removed 2 bases at V and 7 bases at J, with 4 bases between. This CDR3 is built from 11 residues.

The table lists this clone with a count of one. V gene TRBV3-1 (or the pseudogene TRBV3-2) combines with J gene TRBJ2-7, with TRBD2 matching over 10 bases. V trimming: 4 bases; J trimming: 7 bases; junction bases outside the gene matches: 7. CDR3 length: 14 amino acids. CDR1 LGHDT and CDR2 YNNKEL come from the germline V gene (reference sequence). The CDR3 DNA reads TGTGCCAGCAGCCTTAGCGGGGGGCTAAGGGAGCAGTACTTC. Translating it yields CASSLSGGLREQYF.

The V and J genes are TRBV7-2 and TRBJ2-7, with 16 bases identical to TRBD2. Germline assignment: CDR1 SGHTA and CDR2 FQGNSA. The V and J ends lost 5 bases and 5 bases, in that order; junction bases with no gene match: 9. The CDR3 totals 17 residues. The CDR3 DNA reads as TGTGCCAGCAGCCTGGGACTAGCGGGGGGGAGAAGGGACGAGCAGTACTTC. Its translation is CASSLGLAGGRRDEQYF.

V and J are TRBV5-1 and TRBJ1-2; tentative D call: TRBD1 (5 bases). CDR3 length: 14 amino acids. The germline gives CDR1 SGHRS, CDR2 YFSETQ. The germline V and J ends were trimmed by 5 bases and 1 base, with 12 bases remaining between them. The CDR3 is CASRATDSNYGYTF. CDR3 DNA sequence: TGCGCCAGCAGAGCTACCGACAGTAACTATGGCTACACCTTC.

The CDR3 region is CASSLIGTSEAFF. DNA for the CDR3: TGCGCCAGCAGCTTGATAGGGACAAGTGAAGCTTTCTTT. The chain couples TRBV5-1 to TRBJ1-1; a weak D match, TRBD1 (6 bases). V was clipped by 1 base and J by 7 bases, with 11 bases between them. In germline, CDR1 is SGHRS, CDR2 YFSETQ. The CDR3 loop spans 13 amino acids.

V and J are TRBV7-8 and TRBJ1-1; D might be TRBD1 (5 bases). Germline CDR1 SGHVS, CDR2 FQNEAQ. The CDR3 runs to 13 residues. V lost 5 bases, J lost 2 bases, and 9 bases lay in between. The chain's CDR3 is CASSPQVNTEAFF. CDR3 DNA sequence: TGTGCCAGCAGCCCACAGGTCAACACTGAAGCTTTCTTT.

For the CDR3, the DNA is TGCAGCGTGGTTAGGAGTACAACTAATGAAAAACTGTTTTTT. It encodes CSVVRSTTNEKLFF. This chain joins TRBV29-1 and TRBJ1-4; D uncertain. In germline, CDR1 is SQVTM, CDR2 ANQGSEA. Deletions cut 6 bases from V and 0 bases from J, with 11 bases between. The length of the CDR3 is 14 residues.

The V and J genes are TRBV3-1 (or the pseudogene TRBV3-2) and TRBJ2-2; 8 bases line up with TRBD1. Per germline, CDR1 LGHDT and CDR2 YNNKEL (reference sequence). The V and J ends lost 0 bases and 5 bases, in that order; junction bases with no gene match: 8. This CDR3 has 17 amino acids. The DNA of the CDR3 is TGTGCCAGCAGCCAAGATCACCAGGGGGCATGGACCGGGGAGCTGTTTTTT. Protein product: CASSQDHQGAWTGELFF.

The V and J genes are TRBV2 and TRBJ2-7; D perhaps matches TRBD2 (5 bases). Germline V gene sequence: CDR1 SNHLY, CDR2 FYNNEI. V was clipped by 4 bases and J by 3 bases, with 10 bases between them. The CDR3 length is 13 residues. CDR3 residues: CASSGGASYEQYF. In nucleotides, the CDR3 is TGTGCCAGCAGTGGGGGAGCCAGCTACGAGCAGTACTTC.

This clone was detected only a few times. V gene TRBV6-1 combines with J gene TRBJ2-6, with D unresolved. The CDR3 runs 16 residues. Trimming stripped 0 bases from V and 4 bases from J, with 10 bases between. Germline V gene sequence: CDR1 MNHNS, CDR2 SASEGT. CDR3 in amino acids: CASSEAAGPGANVLTF. DNA of the CDR3: TGTGCCAGCAGTGAAGCCGCAGGACCAGGGGCCAACGTCCTGACTTTC.

This clone has only one observation. The chain couples TRBV28 to TRBJ2-1, with D maybe TRBD2 (5 bases). CDR3 length: 15 residues. From germline, CDR1 is MDHEN and CDR2 SYDVKM. V lost 2 bases to trimming and J lost 6 bases, with 14 bases between them. CDR3 in DNA: TGTGCCAGCAGTTTAGGAGGACGTGTAGGCAATGAGCAGTTCTTC. It encodes CASSLGGRVGNEQFF.

The genes are TRBV11-2 and TRBJ1-2; TRBD1 is a possible D gene (5 bases). Trimming pared 1 base from V and 8 bases from J, leaving 11 bases between. This CDR3 is 13 amino acids long. The germline CDR1 and CDR2 sequences are SGHAT and FQNNGV. CDR3 DNA: TGTGCCAGCAGCTTAGGGCAGGGTAGAGGCTACACCTTC. Residues: CASSLGQGRGYTF.

The J gene is TRBJ1-3, the V gene TRBV28; the match to TRBD1 covers 9 bases. V lost 6 bases, J lost 4 bases, and 4 bases stayed unmatched. The germline CDR1 and CDR2 sequences are MDHEN and SYDVKM. CDR3 length: 14 amino acids. The CDR3: CASSPGTGGNTIYF. The CDR3 DNA reads as TGTGCCAGCAGCCCCGGGACAGGGGGAAACACCATATATTTT.

The J gene is TRBJ1-1, the V gene TRBV2, with D maybe TRBD1 (5 bases). This CDR3 has 14 residues. The germline gives CDR1 SNHLY, CDR2 FYNNEI. The germline V and J ends were trimmed by 7 bases and 8 bases, with 20 bases remaining between them. The CDR3 spells CASMFNAQGMEAFF. CDR3 in DNA: TGTGCCAGCATGTTCAATGCCCAGGGAATGGAAGCTTTCTTT.

This clone was detected once. The rearrangement uses TRBV5-1 and TRBJ1-2, with 7 bases that match TRBD1. Germline V gene sequence: CDR1 SGHRS, CDR2 YFSETQ. This CDR3 spans 14 amino acids. J lost 4 bases, V lost 4 bases, and 7 bases had no gene match. The CDR3 nucleotides are TGCGCCAGCAGCCTGGACAGGTATGGCTATGGCTACACCTTC. The encoded protein is CASSLDRYGYGYTF. The whole variable domain, filled in from reference TRBV5-1 and TRBJ1-2, reads KAGVTQTPRYLIKTRGQQVTLSCSPISGHRSVSWYQQTPGQGLQFLFEYFSETQRNKGNFPGRFSGRQFSNSRSEMNVSTLELGDSALYLCASSLDRYGYGYTFGSGTRLTVV.